The 9 T cell receptor beta chains in this list originate from one sample, sequenced in a study of T cell responses to AZD1222 COVID-19 vaccine. The assay was immunoSEQ multiplex PCR, and TCRdb's table has in-frame clones only and misses some. The sample has over 95,000 clones, approximately 90% seen once. Sequenced here: peripheral blood, sampled on day 0 of AZD1222 vaccination. Receptor source: an adult in good health.

The chain has TRBV5-5 and TRBJ2-3; TRBD2 is a possible D gene (6 bases). The CDR3 contains 16 residues. Germline V CDR1 and CDR2: SGHKS, YYEKEE (reference sequence). Trimming removed 0 bases from V and 0 bases from J, with 11 bases in between. CDR3 bases: TGTGCCAGCAGCTTGGGGAGGGTGGGTAGCACAGATACGCAGTATTTT. It yields the protein CASSLGRVGSTDTQYF.

The CDR3 reads CASSLDQALEQYF. The DNA for the CDR3 is TGTGCCAGCAGCTTAGATCAAGCTCTCGAGCAGTACTTC. V and J are TRBV11-2 and TRBJ2-7; D call uncertain. The ends were cut back, 0 bases at V and 6 bases at J, with 9 bases in the middle. CDR3 size: 13 residues. CDR1 is SGHAT and CDR2 is FQNNGV in the germline V gene.

The rearrangement links TRBV27 to TRBJ1-1; D may be TRBD1 (5 bases). Germline CDR1 is MNHEY and CDR2 is SMNVEV (reference sequence). Trimming left V 6 bases short and J 5 bases short, with 19 bases between. The CDR3 sequence is 15 residues long. The CDR3 sequence is CASRSLTAGLTEAFF. CDR3 in DNA: TGTGCCAGCAGATCTTTGACAGCAGGACTGACTGAAGCTTTCTTT.

The V gene is TRBV4-1, the J gene TRBJ2-1; TRBD2 matches 8 bases. The V gene end was trimmed by 0 bases and the J gene end by 14 bases; junction bases not matched to a gene: 6. The CDR3 covers 13 residues. Looked up from germline, CDR1 is MGHRA and CDR2 is YSYEKL. The CDR3 DNA sequence: TGCGCCAGCAGCCAAGATGGTCGGGGGGGCGAGTTCTTC. Protein product: CASSQDGRGGEFF.

V is TRBV18 and J is TRBJ1-4; tentative D call: TRBD1 (5 bases). Germline values: CDR1 KGHSH, CDR2 LQKENI. The V end lost 6 bases, the J end lost 11 bases, and 13 bases lay between the germline ends. The CDR3 runs to 12 residues. The CDR3 is CASSNRDGKLFF. In DNA, the CDR3 is TGTGCCAGCTCCAACCGGGACGGTAAACTGTTTTTT.

Note on this clone: One end of the junction fails to match germline, which may point to a read error. CDR3 bases: TGTGCCAGCAGACAGGGCCCGATGGTAACTGGAGCTTTCTTT. Residues: CASRQGPMVTGAFF. This chain connects TRBV6-5 to TRBJ1-1; maybe TRBD1 (6 bases). The germline V gene has CDR1 MNHEY and CDR2 SVGAGI. The CDR3 totals 14 residues.

The rearrangement joins TRBV12-3 or TRBV12-4 to TRBJ1-6; D uncertain. This CDR3 has 13 amino acids. The V end was cut by 2 bases, the J end by 7 bases, with 6 bases between. The CDR3 region is CASSLISNSPLHF. CDR3 coding DNA: TGTGCCAGCAGTTTAATCAGCAATTCACCCCTCCACTTT.

This chain connects TRBV30 to TRBJ2-1; 14 bases fit TRBD2. Germline values: CDR1 GTSNPN, CDR2 SVGIG (reference sequence). The CDR3 covers 11 residues. V was pared by 5 bases and J by 12 bases, with 0 bases of the junction left unmatched. CDR3 loop: CAWGLAGGQFF. The CDR3, as DNA: TGTGCCTGGGGACTAGCGGGGGGGCAGTTCTTC.

The chain combines TRBV4-1 with TRBJ1-2; unclear D gene. The germline V and J ends were trimmed by 6 bases and 3 bases, with 17 bases remaining between them. The CDR3 covers 15 residues. Per germline, CDR1 MGHRA and CDR2 YSYEKL. CDR3 DNA: TGCGCCAGCAGTAGCTCTTCTCAAGGTTACTATGGCTACACCTTC. Protein sequence: CASSSSSQGYYGYTF.